This paragraph reports one TCR beta chain. In its sample, this clonotype was seen a few times. Its antigen is currently not known. Per-base quality was not reported, and no clone a single base away is much larger than it. The sample is drawn from a study of blood T cells in healthy people across ages (dated by TCRdb to about 2015). With regard to the full study: In model experiments, template switching captured roughly one uniquely barcoded TCR beta cDNA molecule for every two T cells. For two donors (one aged 18 to 30 and one aged 80 or older), the study analyzed two additional independent replicas of 1 million unique cDNA reads from the same blood draw. To avoid experimental bias, donors of different ages were randomly spread across the sequencing lanes. Four age groups were formed from the donors: young (average 16 years), middle-aged (approximately 40), aged (about 62) and long-lived (82). Age-related changes in TCR beta repertoire diversity were measured in the study by deep sequencing normalized with unique cDNA molecular identifiers.

Taken from cysteine to phenylalanine, the CDR3 has 13 residues. The read is trimmed to its CDR3 DNA, 39 bases read in frame from base 1. As encoded in the germline V gene, CDR1 is ENHRY while CDR2 is SYGVKD. The junction carries 7 bases between V and J, which are trimmed by 2 bases and 2 bases respectively. Findings and caveats that apply to the study as a whole: Compared with the aged group, the long-lived group had more naive CD4+ T cells, fewer expanded clones and increased TCR diversity, a pattern suggesting age selection. Observed TCR beta diversity per million T cells fell roughly linearly with age, and a significant reduction was already apparent by age roughly 40. Because the CMV infection status of the donors was unknown, age-related changes in expanded clonotypes may potentially have been confounded. Total diversity estimates from one million sequenced T cells were considered lower bounds and underestimates. The percentage of naive T cells measured by flow cytometry correlated strongly with observed TCR beta diversity. Conclusive comparison of naive and antigen-experienced compartments was prevented by the profiling of bulk unsorted PBMCs.

Systemically healthy Caucasian individuals from Russia, approximately 39 in total and aged roughly 6 to 90 years, were included as donors. Around 10 milliliters of peripheral blood were drawn from each donor into EDTA-treated Vacutainer tubes. Ficoll-Paque density-gradient centrifugation was used to isolate PBMCs, with at least 7 million per sample. Trizol reagent was used to extract total RNA from the PBMCs, yielding at least 5 micrograms per sample. For every donor, flow cytometry on a PBMC aliquot measured the percentage of naive CD45RAhigh/CD27high T cells. The library was produced with 5' RACE. These reads were obtained on an Illumina HiSeq 2500. A second PCR of about 6 to 12 cycles was run with a J-beta primer mix and a sample-barcoded 5' primer. A unique molecular identifier was introduced onto each TCR beta cDNA molecule by a template-switch 5' adaptor carrying 12 random nucleotides. At least 3 million CDR3-containing paired-end reads were obtained from each sample. First-strand cDNA was synthesized from all RNA with the Mint cDNA synthesis kit, primed by a TRBC-specific oligonucleotide. After uracil-DNA glycosylase treatment, a first 18-cycle PCR used universal primers M1SS and BC2_uni_R on all cDNA. Per the authors' processing: For normalization, 1 million high-quality reads were randomly selected from each sample, with every read carrying a distinct molecular identifier. Reads with shared molecular identifiers were discarded instead of being binned into consensus sequences. MiTCR, set to a Q25 quality threshold and the strictest error-elimination algorithm, was used for CDR3 identification, clonotype clustering and error correction. A nonparametric unseen species model with Euler transformation was used to estimate a lower bound on total TCR beta diversity. Clones were called with MiXCR by TCRdb after fastp trimmed the public reads at Q25, and only in-frame beta chains were retained. Records with the same CDR3 protein are collapsed into one entry carrying the most frequent genes and DNA. TCRdb's processing, not the authors', yielded these V and J calls. This sample comprises 1.5 million or so distinct CDR3 sequences, 35% to 45% of them detected only once. About 4.1% of the sample comes from the top ten.

This receptor was obtained from a woman aged 18-30 years in good health. Sequenced sample: blood. The rearrangement joined TRBV10-3 to TRBJ2-7; TRBD1 could be the D gene, as 5 bases match. The CDR3 protein sequence reads: CAISEIQAYEQYF. The DNA sequence is as follows: TGTGCCATCAGTGAGATACAGGCCTACGAGCAGTACTTC.